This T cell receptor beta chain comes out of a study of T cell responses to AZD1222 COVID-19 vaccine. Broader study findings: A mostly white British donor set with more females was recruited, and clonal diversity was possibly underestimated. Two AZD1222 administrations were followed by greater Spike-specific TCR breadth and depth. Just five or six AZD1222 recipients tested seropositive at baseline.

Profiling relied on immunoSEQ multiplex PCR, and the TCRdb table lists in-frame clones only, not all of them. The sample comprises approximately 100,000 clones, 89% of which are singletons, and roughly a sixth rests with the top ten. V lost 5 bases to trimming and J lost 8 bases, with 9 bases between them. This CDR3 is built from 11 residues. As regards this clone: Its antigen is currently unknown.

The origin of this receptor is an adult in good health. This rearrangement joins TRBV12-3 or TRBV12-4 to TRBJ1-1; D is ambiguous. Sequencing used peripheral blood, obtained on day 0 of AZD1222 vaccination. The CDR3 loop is CASSLGFEAFF. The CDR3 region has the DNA TGTGCCAGCAGTCTAGGGTTCGAAGCTTTCTTT.